This T cell receptor beta chain was recorded in a study of CD8 T cells in ankylosing spondylitis. Broader study findings: Ankylosing spondylitis blood appeared to carry a characteristic TCR beta motif of several highly homologous variants.

The table lists this clonotype with many counts. Antigen unknown. One entry per CDR3 protein, called by TCRdb with MiXCR from the 5' RACE reads. The table lists more than 150,000 distinct CDR3 sequences, 15% to 20% of them singletons, with 4.3% in the top ten. The sample consisted of blood, either unsorted or a sorted T cell fraction (not recorded which). The receptor's source is a male donor under 35 with ankylosing spondylitis or in good health (not recorded which).

CDR3 nucleotide sequence: TGTGCCAGCAGTTACTCGAGGGTGGGCCCGGAGAATGAGCAGTTCTTC. Amino acid sequence: CASSYSRVGPENEQFF. The chain combines TRBV6-6 with TRBJ2-1; perhaps TRBD2 as D (5 bases). With 0 bases removed from V and 7 bases from J, the gap between germline ends came to 16 bases. Per the germline V gene, CDR1 is MNHNY and CDR2 is SVGAGI (reference sequence). The CDR3 loop spans 16 amino acids.